This T cell receptor (beta chain) was identified in a study of OX40 agonist ivuxolimab in advanced cancers. Turning to the study itself: People who had prior anti-PD-1, anti-PD-L1 or anti-CTLA-4 therapy could take part, and 40% had some.

The CDR3 totals 14 residues. The V gene's germline CDR1 is MNHEY and CDR2 SVGAGI. Trimming removed 0 bases from V and 4 bases from J, with 9 bases in between. Repertoires were generated with immunoSEQ multiplex PCR, while TCRdb's copy carries only in-frame clones and drops some. The sample includes fewer than 80,000 clones, approximately 90% of them seen just once. Of note for this clone: Its antigen is undetermined.

Study findings and constraints: Clonal expansion was among the lowest in partial responders at 0.1-3.0 mg/kg, especially CD8+. Both CD4+ and CD8+ T cell populations in blood had undergone clonal expansion by week 6 at 0.1 to 3.0 mg/kg. CD8+ T cells averaged more expanded clones than CD4+.

This receptor was obtained from an adult with an advanced solid tumor such as melanoma, head and neck, liver or kidney cancer. V is TRBV6-5 and J is TRBJ2-5; D possibly corresponds to TRBD1 (5 bases). The specimen was CD4+ or CD8+ T cells sorted from blood, collected in a trial of the OX40 agonist ivuxolimab. CDR3 nucleotide sequence: TGTGCCAGCAGTTACTCAGGGGTCAGAGAGACCCAGTACTTC. It yields the protein CASSYSGVRETQYF.